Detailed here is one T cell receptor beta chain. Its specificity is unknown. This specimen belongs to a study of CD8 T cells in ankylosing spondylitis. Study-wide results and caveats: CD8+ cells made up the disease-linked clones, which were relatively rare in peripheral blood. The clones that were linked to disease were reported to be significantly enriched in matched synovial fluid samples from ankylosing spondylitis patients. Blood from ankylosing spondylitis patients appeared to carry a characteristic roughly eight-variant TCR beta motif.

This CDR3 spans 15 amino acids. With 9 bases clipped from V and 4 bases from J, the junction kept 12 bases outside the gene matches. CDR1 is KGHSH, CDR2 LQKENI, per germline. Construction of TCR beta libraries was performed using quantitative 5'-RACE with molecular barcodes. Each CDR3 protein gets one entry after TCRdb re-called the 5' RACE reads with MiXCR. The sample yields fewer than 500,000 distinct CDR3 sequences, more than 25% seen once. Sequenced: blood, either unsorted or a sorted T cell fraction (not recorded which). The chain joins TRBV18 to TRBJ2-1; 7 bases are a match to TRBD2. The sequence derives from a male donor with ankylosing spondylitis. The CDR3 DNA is TGTGCCAGTTCAGAGGGGAGGGCCTCTTACAATGAGCAGTTCTTC. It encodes CASSEGRASYNEQFF.